This entry concerns a single T cell receptor (beta chain). What it binds is not known. This entry belongs to a study of shared clonotypes between healthy human individuals. CDR1 and CDR2 from the germline V gene are KGHSH and LQKENI. The CDR3 is made up of 15 amino acids. Trimming stripped 2 bases from V and 7 bases from J, with 17 bases between. Study conclusions and caveats: Estimated richness values were generally larger in naive subsets than in memory subsets. Sequencing depth was predicted to influence how clonotypes are shared among donors.

Sequenced by immunoSEQ multiplex PCR; TCRdb stores in-frame clones only, minus some. This sample has about 1.1 million clones, with about 84% found just once. The sequence was obtained from a man aged 18 to 30 in good health. Some clones in this sample may be carry-over from other donors' samples. The J gene is TRBJ1-2, the V gene TRBV18; D may be TRBD1 (5 bases). The material sequenced was memory CD4+ T cells from PBMCs. The subset is: CD45RA-negative fraction. The CDR3 sequence: CASSPSIRQGGGYTF. CDR3 DNA sequence: TGTGCCAGCTCACCAAGCATCCGGCAGGGCGGTGGCTACACCTTC.